One sample yielded the 29 T cell receptor beta chains listed below, sequenced in a study of cytomegalovirus exposure and HLA in healthy donors. The PCR had 60 Vbeta and 13 Jbeta primers. TCRdb's copy holds only in-frame clones and misses some; the assay was immunoSEQ multiplex PCR. The sample holds around 200,000 clones; 80% are singletons and the top ten take around 0.69%. Specimen: PBMCs. These receptors came from a boy aged 5-17 years in good health and CMV-seronegative.

The gene calls are TRBV19 and TRBJ2-5; 10 nucleotides line up with TRBD1. Germline trimming cut 4 bases from V and 1 base from J; bases unmatched to any gene: 0. This CDR3 comprises 14 residues. Germline CDR1 LNHDA, CDR2 SQIVND (reference sequence). As DNA, the CDR3 is TGTGCCAGTAGTAGGGACAGGGGCCAAGAGACCCAGTACTTC. Translating gives CASSRDRGQETQYF.

J is TRBJ1-2 and V is TRBV5-6; D unclear. V gave up 0 bases and J gave up 14 bases, with 20 bases separating them. CDR1 SGHDT and CDR2 YYEEEE come from the germline V gene. The CDR3 runs 14 residues. The CDR3 DNA reads as TGTGCCAGCAGCTTGGCCCGCGGGTTAGGCCCTGGAACCTTC. Translating gives CASSLARGLGPGTF.

V and J are TRBV19 and TRBJ1-1; D possibly corresponds to TRBD1 (6 bases). Trimming left V 5 bases short and J 1 base short, with 23 bases between. CDR3 length: 18 amino acids. Germline assignment: CDR1 LNHDA and CDR2 SQIVND (reference sequence). The CDR3 protein is CASSAQQGAPSKNTEAFF. CDR3 nucleotides: TGTGCCAGTAGTGCTCAACAGGGCGCCCCGAGCAAGAACACTGAAGCTTTCTTT. Based on the CDR3 plus reference TRBV19 and TRBJ1-1, the full variable domain is DGGITQSPKYLFRKEGQNVTLSCEQNLNHDAMYWYRQDPGQGLRLIYYSQIVNDFQKGDIAEGYSVSREKKESFPLTVTSAQKNPTAFYLCASSAQQGAPSKNTEAFFGQGTRLTVV.

The CDR3 loop reads CASSQIQGFAGNTIYF. The CDR3 DNA sequence: TGCGCCAGCAGCCAAATACAGGGGTTTGCTGGAAACACCATATATTTT. The rearrangement links TRBV4-1 to TRBJ1-3, with 7 bases identical to TRBD1. The length of the CDR3 is 16 residues. With 2 bases clipped from V and 2 bases from J, the junction kept 6 bases outside the gene matches. Germline lookup yields CDR1 MGHRA and CDR2 YSYEKL.

The chain combines TRBV19 with TRBJ2-7; 10 nucleotides line up with TRBD2. V lost 2 bases, J lost 5 bases, and 3 bases stayed unmatched. Germline CDR1 reads LNHDA; CDR2 reads SQIVND (reference sequence). The CDR3 sequence is 14 residues long. CDR3 nucleotide sequence: TGTGCCAGTAGTATACCGGGACTAGCGAACGAGCAGTACTTC. It codes for CASSIPGLANEQYF.

The chain employs TRBV19 and TRBJ1-1, with D uncertain. The CDR3 spans 15 residues. Germline CDR1 and CDR2: LNHDA and SQIVND (reference sequence). With 9 bases removed from V and 5 bases from J, the gap between germline ends came to 22 bases. The CDR3 sequence is CASSSRAGMETEAFF. The CDR3, as DNA: TGTGCCAGCTCCTCGCGCGCGGGGATGGAAACTGAAGCTTTCTTT. Full variable domain (missing parts from reference TRBV19 and TRBJ1-1): DGGITQSPKYLFRKEGQNVTLSCEQNLNHDAMYWYRQDPGQGLRLIYYSQIVNDFQKGDIAEGYSVSREKKESFPLTVTSAQKNPTAFYLCASSSRAGMETEAFFGQGTRLTVV.

The J gene is TRBJ1-1, the V gene TRBV18; maybe TRBD1 (6 bases). Trimming removed 2 bases from V and 0 bases from J, with 13 bases in between. The CDR3 consists of 16 residues. Germline CDR1 and CDR2: KGHSH and LQKENI. The CDR3 loop reads CASSPILTGMNTEAFF. The DNA for the CDR3 is TGTGCCAGCTCACCAATTTTAACAGGGATGAACACTGAAGCTTTCTTT.

As for this clone: A read error may account for a junction end that differs from germline. CDR3 DNA: TGTGCCAGCGGTGAATACGCGCGGTCTAGCACAGATACGCAGTATTTT. Its translation is CASGEYARSSTDTQYF. The chain combines TRBV25-1 with TRBJ2-3; D is ambiguous. CDR3 length equals 16 residues. Germline V CDR1 and CDR2: MGHDK, SYGVNS.

This chain connects TRBV11-2 to TRBJ2-2, with D possibly matching TRBD1 (6 bases). The CDR3 is 15 amino acids. Deletions cut 4 bases from V and 4 bases from J, with 13 bases between. Germline loops: CDR1 SGHAT, CDR2 FQNNGV. This CDR3 reads CASSYPGAFTGELFF. In DNA, the CDR3 is TGTGCCAGCAGCTACCCAGGGGCGTTCACCGGGGAGCTGTTTTTT.

The chain couples TRBV14 to TRBJ2-3, with a possible D match to TRBD1 (5 bases). The germline V and J ends were trimmed by 0 bases and 1 base, with 14 bases remaining between them. This CDR3 is built from 17 residues. The germline V gene has CDR1 SGHDN and CDR2 FVKESK. Here the CDR3 DNA reads TGTGCCAGCAGCCAAGATCTTGTAGACAGTTGCACAGATACGCAGTATTTT. Translated, it gives CASSQDLVDSCTDTQYF.

The chain has TRBV14 and TRBJ2-7; 10 bases map to TRBD1. The CDR3 is 14 residues long. Germline-derived CDR1 and CDR2 are SGHDN and FVKESK. J lost 5 bases, V lost 2 bases, and 3 bases had no gene match. CDR3 residues: CASSQRDRGHEQYF. In DNA, the CDR3 is TGTGCCAGCAGCCAACGGGACAGGGGTCACGAGCAGTACTTC.

The chain couples TRBV5-4 to TRBJ2-5; D might be TRBD2 (6 bases). The J call is doubtful: the DNA matches TRBJ2-7 better. The germline V gene encodes CDR1 SGHNT and CDR2 YYREEE (reference sequence). The CDR3 sequence is 14 residues long. The CDR3 DNA is TGTGCCAGCAGCTTAGGCGGGGAGTCCTACGAGCAGTACTTC. This sequence encodes CASSLGGESYEQYF.

The V gene is TRBV7-3, the J gene TRBJ1-1; 9 positions agree with TRBD1. Germline V gene lookup returns CDR1 SGHTA and CDR2 FQGTGA. The V segment lost 4 bases and the J segment 0 bases; nucleotides outside the gene matches: 6. The CDR3 is 16 residues long. As DNA, the CDR3 is TGTGCCAGCAGCTACGGGACAGGGAGGATGAACACTGAAGCTTTCTTT. Protein sequence: CASSYGTGRMNTEAFF.

The chain links TRBV25-1 to TRBJ2-5, with 8 bases identical to TRBD1. V lost 5 bases to trimming and J lost 5 bases; unmatched junction nucleotides: 13. The CDR3 totals 16 residues. Germline V gene lookup returns CDR1 MGHDK and CDR2 SYGVNS. The CDR3: CASSSAGQGLRETQYF. For the CDR3, the DNA is TGTGCCAGCAGTTCCGCCGGACAGGGTCTAAGGGAGACCCAGTACTTC.

The CDR3 protein is CASSKEGRGACPRHF. CDR3 DNA sequence: TGTGCCAGCAGCAAAGAGGGCAGGGGGGCCTGCCCTCGACACTTC. The V call is TRBV21-1, the J call TRBJ2-4; the D segment call TRBD1 is taken from the table without a DNA check. TRBV21-1 is designated a pseudogene. The CDR3 covers 15 residues.

The rearrangement joins TRBV5-6 to TRBJ2-1, with 10 nucleotides matching TRBD2. CDR1 is SGHDT and CDR2 is YYEEEE in the germline V gene. Trimming at V came to 3 bases and at J to 4 bases, leaving 10 bases not matched to a gene. The CDR3 sequence is 17 residues long. CDR3 protein: CASSWGEAGGPYNEQFF. The CDR3 DNA sequence: TGTGCCAGCAGCTGGGGAGAAGCGGGAGGGCCTTACAATGAGCAGTTCTTC.

The J gene is TRBJ1-1, the V gene TRBV5-4; maybe TRBD1 (6 bases). Trimming removed 1 base from V and 1 base from J, with 26 bases in between. Germline assignment: CDR1 SGHNT and CDR2 YYREEE (reference sequence). CDR3 length equals 20 residues. CDR3 sequence reads: CASSLPGGQPPWGANTEAFF. The DNA of the CDR3 is TGTGCCAGCAGCTTGCCGGGGGGGCAACCCCCATGGGGGGCGAACACTGAAGCTTTCTTT.

The chain carries TRBV7-8 and TRBJ2-7, with 10 bases that match TRBD2. Germline V CDR1 and CDR2: SGHVS, FQNEAQ. This CDR3 spans 14 amino acids. V shed 6 bases and J 4 bases; nucleotides not matched to a gene: 6. CDR3 region: CASRQQREGYEQYF. CDR3 nucleotide sequence: TGTGCCAGCAGGCAACAGCGGGAGGGGTACGAGCAGTACTTC.

This rearrangement joins TRBV5-6 to TRBJ1-1, with no clear D. This CDR3 is 12 amino acids long. Germline V gives CDR1 SGHDT, CDR2 YYEEEE. With 8 bases removed from V and 7 bases from J, the gap between germline ends came to 15 bases. As DNA, the CDR3 is TGTGCCAGTGAGCTAGGCGGCAGTGAAGCTTTCTTT. Its translation is CASELGGSEAFF.

This clone was seen a few times. The genes are TRBV27 and TRBJ1-6, with 7 bases lining up with TRBD1. This CDR3 comprises 17 residues. Germline V gene lookup returns CDR1 MNHEY and CDR2 SMNVEV (reference sequence). V shed 1 base, J shed 6 bases, and the junction held 9 bases outside the gene matches. The CDR3 spells CASSLYIPTGSNSPLHF. The CDR3 DNA is TGTGCCAGCAGTTTATATATCCCGACAGGGTCTAATTCACCCCTCCACTTT.

This chain connects TRBV19 to TRBJ2-7; 8 bases line up with TRBD1. CDR1 LNHDA and CDR2 SQIVND come from the germline V gene (reference sequence). Trimming took 2 bases from V and 3 from J; bases not matched to a gene: 9. The CDR3 contains 16 residues. As DNA, the CDR3 is TGTGCCAGTAGTATAAGTTGGACAGGGAGAAACTACGAGCAGTACTTC. Protein: CASSISWTGRNYEQYF.

The CDR3 loop is CASSPTGTSGLYEQYF. For the CDR3, the DNA is TGTGCCAGCAGTCCCACCGGGACTAGCGGACTATACGAGCAGTACTTC. The chain carries TRBV25-1 and TRBJ2-7, with TRBD2 matching over 11 bases. The V gene's germline CDR1 is MGHDK and CDR2 SYGVNS. The CDR3 sequence is 16 residues long. Trimming removed 5 bases from V and 4 bases from J; junction bases left unmatched: 10.

J is TRBJ2-7 and V is TRBV6-1; TRBD2 aligns across 7 bases. Germline CDR1 reads MNHNS; CDR2 reads SASEGT. J was trimmed by 5 bases and V by 1 base; bases with no gene match: 20. The CDR3 is made up of 19 amino acids. CDR3 loop: CASSEVLGVWAGAPDEQYF. The CDR3, as DNA: TGTGCCAGCAGTGAAGTTTTAGGGGTTTGGGCGGGAGCGCCTGACGAGCAGTACTTC.

The chain carries TRBV19 and TRBJ1-3; weak D call: TRBD1 (6 bases). Per the germline V gene, CDR1 is LNHDA and CDR2 is SQIVND (reference sequence). This CDR3 contains 17 residues. V was shortened by 6 bases and J by 2 bases, with 20 bases between the two germline ends. The CDR3: CASRPGGLGSAGNTIYF. For the CDR3, the DNA is TGTGCCAGTAGGCCGGGGGGCTTGGGTTCGGCTGGAAACACCATATATTTT.

This clone appeared a few times. The rearrangement uses TRBV5-6 and TRBJ2-5; 11 bases match TRBD2. This CDR3 region has 18 residues. Germline values: CDR1 SGHDT, CDR2 YYEEEE. The V segment lost 0 bases and the J segment 5 bases; nucleotides outside the gene matches: 12. The CDR3 loop is CASSLAGTSGGRGETQYF. CDR3 in DNA: TGTGCCAGCAGCTTGGCCGGGACTAGCGGAGGGAGAGGGGAGACCCAGTACTTC.

DNA of the CDR3: TGCAGCGTTTGGCTAGCGGGGCACTTGAGCTCCTACGAGCAGTACTTC. This gives the protein CSVWLAGHLSSYEQYF. The chain joins TRBV29-1 to TRBJ2-7, with TRBD2 matching 9 bases. The germline V gene encodes CDR1 SQVTM and CDR2 ANQGSEA. This CDR3 is 16 amino acids long. The V and J ends lost 5 bases and 0 bases, in that order; junction bases with no gene match: 11.

This chain uses TRBV19 with TRBJ2-4, with D maybe TRBD1 (6 bases). The length of the CDR3 is 15 residues. Germline CDR1 is LNHDA and CDR2 is SQIVND (reference sequence). Trimming took off 6 bases at V and 0 bases at J, with 12 bases between the two ends. The chain's CDR3 is CASRATGLAKNIQYF. CDR3 in DNA: TGTGCCAGTAGGGCGACAGGCTTAGCCAAAAACATTCAGTACTTC. Filled out from reference TRBV19 and TRBJ2-4, the complete variable domain reads DGGITQSPKYLFRKEGQNVTLSCEQNLNHDAMYWYRQDPGQGLRLIYYSQIVNDFQKGDIAEGYSVSREKKESFPLTVTSAQKNPTAFYLCASRATGLAKNIQYFGAGTRLSVL.

This chain joins TRBV5-1 and TRBJ2-7; perhaps TRBD1 as D (5 bases). Germline-derived CDR1 and CDR2 are SGHRS and YFSETQ. This CDR3 is built from 14 residues. V was pared by 0 bases and J by 6 bases, with 13 bases between. CDR3: CASSLGGRLGEQYF. The DNA of the CDR3 is TGCGCCAGCAGCTTGGGGGGCAGGCTCGGCGAGCAGTACTTC.

This rearrangement joins TRBV2 to TRBJ2-3, with 14 bases fitting TRBD2. This CDR3 is 16 amino acids long. The germline V gene has CDR1 SNHLY and CDR2 FYNNEI. Germline trimming cut 6 bases from V and 2 bases from J; bases unmatched to any gene: 4. DNA of the CDR3: TGTGCCAGCAGGGGACTAGCGGGGGACTTCACAGATACGCAGTATTTT. It is translated as CASRGLAGDFTDTQYF.